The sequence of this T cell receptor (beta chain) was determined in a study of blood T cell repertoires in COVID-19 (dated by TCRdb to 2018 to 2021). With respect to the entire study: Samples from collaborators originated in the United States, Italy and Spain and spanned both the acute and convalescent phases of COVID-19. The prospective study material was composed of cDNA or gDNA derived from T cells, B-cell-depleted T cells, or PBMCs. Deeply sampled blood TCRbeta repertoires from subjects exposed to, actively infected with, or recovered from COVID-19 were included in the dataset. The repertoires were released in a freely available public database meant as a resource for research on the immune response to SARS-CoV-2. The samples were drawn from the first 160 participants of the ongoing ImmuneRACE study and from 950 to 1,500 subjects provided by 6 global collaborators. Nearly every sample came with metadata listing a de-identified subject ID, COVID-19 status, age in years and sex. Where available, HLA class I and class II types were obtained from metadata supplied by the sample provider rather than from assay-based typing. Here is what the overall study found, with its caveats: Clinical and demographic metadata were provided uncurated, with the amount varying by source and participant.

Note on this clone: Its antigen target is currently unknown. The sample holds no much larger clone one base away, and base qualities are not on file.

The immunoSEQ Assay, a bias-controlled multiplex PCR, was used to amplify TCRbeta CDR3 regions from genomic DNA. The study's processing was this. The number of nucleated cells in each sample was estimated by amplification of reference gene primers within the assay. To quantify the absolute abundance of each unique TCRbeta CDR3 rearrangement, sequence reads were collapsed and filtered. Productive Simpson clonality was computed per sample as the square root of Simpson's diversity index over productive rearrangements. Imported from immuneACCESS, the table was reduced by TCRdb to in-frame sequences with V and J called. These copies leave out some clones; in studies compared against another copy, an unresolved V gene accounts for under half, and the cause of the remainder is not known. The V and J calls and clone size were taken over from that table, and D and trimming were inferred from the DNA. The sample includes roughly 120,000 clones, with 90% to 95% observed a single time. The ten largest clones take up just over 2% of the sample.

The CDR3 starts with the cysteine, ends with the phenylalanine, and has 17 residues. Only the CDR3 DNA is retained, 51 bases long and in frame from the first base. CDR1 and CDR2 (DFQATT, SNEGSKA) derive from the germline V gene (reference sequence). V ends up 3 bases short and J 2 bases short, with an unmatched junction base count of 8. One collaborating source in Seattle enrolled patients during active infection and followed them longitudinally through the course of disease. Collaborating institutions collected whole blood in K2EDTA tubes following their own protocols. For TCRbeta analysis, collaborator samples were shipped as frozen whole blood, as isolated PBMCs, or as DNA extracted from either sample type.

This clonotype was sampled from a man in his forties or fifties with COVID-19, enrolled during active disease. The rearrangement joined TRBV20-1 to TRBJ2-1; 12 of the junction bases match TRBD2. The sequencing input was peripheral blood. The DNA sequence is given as TGCAGTGCTAGTCGAACTAGCGGGAGGAACCCCTACAATGAGCAGTTCTTC. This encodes CSASRTSGRNPYNEQFF.